This T cell receptor (beta chain) is drawn from a study of graft-versus-host responses after intestinal transplantation. Assay: immunoSEQ multiplex PCR; the TCRdb copy retains only in-frame clones and omits some. The sample has approximately 16,000 clones, roughly two thirds seen once; the top ten hold 7% to 9%. Researchers processed graft tissue to release intraepithelial and lamina propria lymphocytes. The CDR3 runs to 13 residues. Germline-derived CDR1 and CDR2 are GTSNPN and SVGIG (reference sequence). J lost 8 bases, V lost 6 bases, and 2 bases had no gene match. The sequence was collected from a human patient who received an intestinal transplant, so some T cells may come from the graft donor. This rearrangement joins TRBV30 to TRBJ2-4, with 15 positions matching TRBD2. Source: ileum tissue, taken around 95 weeks after intestinal transplantation. As DNA, the CDR3 is TGTGCCTGTGGACTAGCGGGAGGGGACATTCAGTACTTC. Protein product: CACGLAGGDIQYF.